These T cell receptor beta chains were read from a single sample in a study of blood T cell repertoires in COVID-19. Produced via immunoSEQ multiplex PCR; TCRdb's table is partial and in-frame only. The sample has under 150,000 clones, approximately 82% seen once. The sequencing sample was made of peripheral blood. Source of these receptors: a man aged 25 to 45 with acute or convalescent COVID-19. CDR3s include the opening cysteine and the closing phenylalanine or tryptophan.

v_gene	j_gene	CDR3aa
TRBV29-1	TRBJ2-7	CSVGDRAYEQYF
TRBV3-1/TRBV3-2	TRBJ2-6	CASSPYSPDRFSGANVLTF
TRBV7-8	TRBJ1-4	CASSLRTGLEKLFF
TRBV2	TRBJ2-3	CASAKRESTDTQYF
TRBV28	TRBJ2-1	CASSLAQYSEQFF
TRBV6-5	TRBJ1-6	CASTTGHDNSPLHF
TRBV5-6	TRBJ1-1	CASRWTGLDTEAFF
TRBV5-1	TRBJ1-2	CASSRSGPGYGYTF
TRBV29-1	TRBJ1-2	CSVVEGGGPSGLGYTF
TRBV3-1/TRBV3-2	TRBJ1-1	CASSQRGGPEAFF
TRBV18	TRBJ2-1	CASSPWDRGGDEQFF
TRBV10-3	TRBJ1-5	CAISERQGANQPQHF
TRBV6-5	TRBJ1-6	CASSPLWDRASPLHF
TRBV10-3	TRBJ2-7	CAISDGRENEQYF
TRBV29-1	TRBJ2-3	CSGRLAGTDTQYF
TRBV6-1	TRBJ2-1	CASSEGGLRNNEQFF
TRBV9	TRBJ2-1	CASSWGEGPNNEQFF
TRBV25-1	TRBJ1-3	CASSDPGFGNTIYF
TRBV12-5	TRBJ1-4	CASGLGQGWEKLFF
TRBV7-9	TRBJ1-4	CASSPRGGDLATNEKLFF
TRBV2	TRBJ1-5	CASSDWEQLQHF
TRBV6-6	TRBJ1-2	CASSYSDYGYTF
TRBV19	TRBJ1-3	CASRTGSSGNTIYF
TRBV5-1	TRBJ1-1	CASSLDLQGGTEAFF
TRBV7-9	TRBJ2-5	CASSSPGSEETQYF
TRBV11-2	TRBJ2-1	CASSPLLAGGNNEQFF
TRBV6-5	TRBJ2-3	CASSYSYAPNTDTQYF
TRBV13	TRBJ1-6	CASSLAVDRGSSLHF
TRBV7-8	TRBJ1-2	CASSPGQGYGYTF
TRBV4-2	TRBJ2-2	CASSQKGRGTTTGELFF